This is a list of T cell receptor beta chains from one sample in a study of blood T cell repertoires in COVID-19. Clones were read by immunoSEQ multiplex PCR, and TCRdb kept only the in-frame ones, dropping some. The sample contains around 170,000 clones, 89% of which appear only once. The sequencing sample was made of peripheral blood. Source of these receptors: a man younger than 30 who had recovered from COVID-19. Both conserved end residues are part of each CDR3. A D gene is named only where the DNA matches it firmly. Size values are once, few and many counts, or a class for expanded clones, and some rows have none.

>TRBV11-3|TRBJ2-1|.|TRBD1
CASSSFTGTGLYNEQFF
TGTGCCAGCAGCTCGTTCACCGGGACAGGTTTATACAATGAGCAGTTCTTC
>TRBV9|TRBJ2-2|.|TRBD2
CASSVQGLAANTGELFF
TGTGCCAGCAGCGTACAGGGACTAGCGGCGAACACCGGGGAGCTGTTTTTT
>TRBV25-1|TRBJ2-3|.|.
CASSPDGSVSDTQYF
TGTGCCAGCAGTCCCGACGGGAGTGTCTCAGATACGCAGTATTTT
>TRBV6-4|TRBJ2-3|.|.
CASSLDSELDTQYF
TGTGCCAGCAGTCTGGACAGCGAGTTAGATACGCAGTATTTT
>TRBV9|TRBJ1-2|.|.
CASSVFLQGSLYGYTF
TGTGCCAGCAGCGTTTTCCTACAGGGTTCCCTCTATGGCTACACCTTC
>TRBV7-2|TRBJ1-2|.|TRBD1
CASSPTGDYGYTF
TGTGCCAGCAGCCCGACAGGGGACTATGGCTACACCTTC
>TRBV27|TRBJ1-6|.|.
CASSDSLNSPLHF
TGTGCCAGCAGCGACAGCCTGAATTCACCCCTCCACTTT
>TRBV11-1|TRBJ2-1|.|.
CASSAAGARNEQFF
TGTGCCAGCAGCGCTGCAGGGGCAAGGAATGAGCAGTTCTTC
>TRBV5-1|TRBJ2-1|.|.
CASSLAGGPSSYNEQFF
TGCGCCAGCAGCTTGGCCGGGGGGCCTAGCTCCTACAATGAGCAGTTCTTC
>TRBV6-2/TRBV6-3|TRBJ2-5|.|.
CASSTLRREETQYF
TGTGCCAGCAGTACCCTTCGGAGGGAAGAGACCCAGTACTTC
>TRBV4-3|TRBJ1-1|.|.
CASSQDWAGNTEAFF
TGCGCCAGCAGCCAAGATTGGGCAGGGAACACTGAAGCTTTCTTT
>TRBV5-1|TRBJ2-7|.|TRBD1
CASSLAGQGAHEQYF
TGCGCCAGCAGCTTGGCGGGACAGGGGGCCCACGAGCAGTACTTC
>TRBV14|TRBJ2-3|.|TRBD2
CASSQARLAPQYF
TGTGCCAGCAGCCAGGCTAGACTAGCGCCGCAGTATTTT
>TRBV10-3|TRBJ2-3|.|.
CAISYGGGSTDTQYF
TGTGCCATCAGCTATGGTGGCGGGAGCACAGATACGCAGTATTTT
>TRBV6-1|TRBJ2-1|.|.
CASSEERNEQFF
TGTGCCAGCAGTGAGGAGAGGAATGAGCAGTTCTTC
>TRBV25-1|TRBJ2-5|.|.
CASSDGTPVETQYF
TGTGCCAGCAGTGATGGGACACCCGTGGAGACCCAGTACTTC
>TRBV18|TRBJ1-5|.|TRBD1
CASSRRTGINQPQHF
TGTGCCAGCTCACGGAGGACAGGGATTAATCAGCCCCAGCATTTT
>TRBV7-8|TRBJ2-7|.|.
CASSLARATGAYEQYF
TGTGCCAGCAGCTTAGCGAGAGCTACCGGGGCCTACGAGCAGTACTTC
>TRBV19|TRBJ2-6|.|TRBD1
CASSVPGQGRSGANVLTF
TGTGCCAGTAGTGTTCCGGGACAGGGGAGGTCTGGGGCCAACGTCCTGACTTTC
>TRBV28|TRBJ1-4|.|TRBD1
CASTVPGGATNEKLFF
TGTGCCAGCACCGTACCAGGGGGAGCAACTAATGAAAAACTGTTTTTT
>TRBV27|TRBJ1-5|.|.
CASSLNQAGQPQHF
TGTGCCAGCAGTTTAAACCAGGCAGGCCAGCCCCAGCATTTT
>TRBV6-5|TRBJ2-6|.|.
CASRYISGANVLTF
TGTGCCAGCCGTTATATCTCTGGGGCCAACGTCCTGACTTTC
>TRBV5-1|TRBJ2-7|.|.
CASSLDREIYEQYF
TGCGCCAGCAGCTTGGACAGGGAGATCTACGAGCAGTACTTC
>TRBV10-3|TRBJ1-1|once|.
CAINSGRGNTEAFF
TGTGCCATCAATAGTGGCAGGGGAAACACTGAAGCTTTCTTT
>TRBV5-4|TRBJ2-7|.|.
CASSLGGYSYEQYF
TGTGCCAGCAGCTTGGGCGGTTACTCCTACGAGCAGTACTTC
>TRBV7-6|TRBJ1-5|.|.
CASSLETGGNQPQHF
TGTGCCAGCAGCTTGGAGACAGGAGGCAATCAGCCCCAGCATTTT
>TRBV19|TRBJ2-3|.|TRBD2
CASSETGLAGGDTQYF
TGTGCCAGTAGTGAGACTGGACTAGCGGGAGGAGATACGCAGTATTTT
>TRBV19|TRBJ1-2|.|TRBD1
CASRKGQARNYGYTF
TGTGCCAGTAGGAAGGGACAGGCCAGAAACTATGGCTACACCTTC
>TRBV19|TRBJ1-1|.|.
CASSIDRGTTEAFF
TGTGCCAGTAGTATAGATAGGGGAACCACTGAAGCTTTCTTT
>TRBV3-1/TRBV3-2|TRBJ2-2|.|.
CASSPRNTGELFF
TGTGCCAGCAGCCCCAGAAACACCGGGGAGCTGTTTTTT
>TRBV2|TRBJ2-7|.|TRBD2
CASSSGGVEQYF
TGTGCCAGCAGTAGCGGGGGAGTCGAGCAGTACTTC
>TRBV7-3|TRBJ1-1|.|.
CASSLAGESTEAFF
TGTGCCAGCAGCTTAGCAGGGGAAAGCACTGAAGCTTTCTTT
>TRBV7-9|TRBJ1-3|few|.
CASSLATGIGNTIYF
TGTGCCAGCAGCTTAGCTACGGGGATCGGAAACACCATATATTTT
>TRBV9|TRBJ2-1|.|TRBD2
CASSGSGSLYNEQFF
TGTGCCAGCAGCGGGAGCGGGAGTCTTTACAATGAGCAGTTCTTC
>TRBV28|TRBJ2-7|.|TRBD2
CASSGSGGYSYEQYF
TGTGCCAGCAGCGGCAGCGGGGGTTACTCCTACGAGCAGTACTTC
>TRBV10-1|TRBJ2-5|.|TRBD1
CASSEGGQGTTETQYF
TGCGCCAGCAGTGAGGGGGGACAGGGGACTACAGAGACCCAGTACTTC
>TRBV18|TRBJ2-5|.|.
CASSLAVETQYF
TGTGCCAGCTCACTGGCGGTGGAGACCCAGTACTTC
>TRBV6-5|TRBJ1-2|.|TRBD1
CASSYVRGRTDGYTF
TGTGCCAGCAGTTACGTGAGGGGGCGTACGGATGGCTACACCTTC
>TRBV28|TRBJ1-1|.|.
CASTPGWEAEAFF
TGTGCCAGCACCCCCGGGTGGGAGGCTGAAGCTTTCTTT
>TRBV5-1|TRBJ2-3|.|TRBD1
CASSQLYPIDRAEGTDTQYF
TGCGCCAGCAGCCAGCTTTATCCGATCGACAGGGCGGAGGGCACAGATACGCAGTATTTT
>TRBV7-2|TRBJ2-7|.|TRBD1
CASSLMGTASYEQYF
TGTGCCAGCAGCTTAATGGGGACAGCCAGTTACGAGCAGTACTTC
>TRBV6-5|TRBJ1-2|.|.
CASSYSRAQFGYGYTF
TGTGCCAGCAGTTACTCGCGGGCGCAATTTGGGTATGGCTACACCTTC
>TRBV7-3|TRBJ2-7|.|TRBD2
CASSAGGMVNEQYF
TGTGCCAGCAGCGCGGGGGGGATGGTCAACGAGCAGTACTTC
>TRBV28|TRBJ1-5|once|TRBD1
CASSPYRGAQPQHF
TGTGCCAGCAGCCCATACAGGGGAGCTCAGCCCCAGCATTTT
>TRBV6-2/TRBV6-3|TRBJ1-6|few|.
CASSYLPRVRSPLHF
TGTGCCAGCAGTTATCTTCCCAGGGTGCGGTCACCCCTCCACTTT
>TRBV27|TRBJ2-7|.|.
CASSLGGGFGGYYEQYF
TGTGCCAGCAGTTTGGGAGGCGGATTTGGGGGGTACTACGAGCAGTACTTC
>TRBV6-5|TRBJ2-5|.|.
CASSSIRGQETQYF
TGTGCCAGCAGTTCTATCAGGGGCCAGGAGACCCAGTACTTC
>TRBV6-5|TRBJ2-7|.|.
CASSYSGTGSEQYF
TGTGCCAGCAGTTACTCCGGGACTGGGAGCGAGCAGTACTTC
>TRBV27|TRBJ1-2|.|.
CASSFSYGYTF
TGTGCCAGCAGTTTCTCCTATGGCTACACCTTC